These T cell receptor beta chains were read from a single sample in a study of blood T cell repertoires in COVID-19. The method was immunoSEQ multiplex PCR; TCRdb's version includes in-frame clones alone and lacks a portion of them. The sample records about 250,000 clones, around 83% being singletons. The sequenced sample consisted of peripheral blood. The receptors were gathered from a man at least 80 years old with acute or convalescent COVID-19. The CDR3 runs from the conserved cysteine through the conserved F or W. The order of the fields is J gene, CDR3 length, D gene, V gene, clone size, CDR3 protein, CDR3 DNA. The D gene is left open where the match is weak. Rows may omit the clone size; those that give it use once, few, many or a size class.

J gene: TRBJ2-4
CDR3 length: 13
D gene: .
V gene: TRBV19
clone size: .
CDR3 protein: CASSQDAGNIQYF
CDR3 DNA: TGTGCCAGTAGTCAGGACGCGGGGAACATTCAGTACTTC

J gene: TRBJ1-3
CDR3 length: 17
D gene: TRBD1
V gene: TRBV6-1
clone size: .
CDR3 protein: CASSEAKMTGTGNTIYF
CDR3 DNA: TGTGCCAGCAGTGAAGCGAAAATGACAGGGACTGGAAACACCATATATTTT

J gene: TRBJ2-7
CDR3 length: 14
D gene: TRBD1
V gene: TRBV6-5
clone size: .
CDR3 protein: CASSRTGGSYEQYF
CDR3 DNA: TGTGCCAGCAGCAGGACAGGGGGCTCCTACGAGCAGTACTTC

J gene: TRBJ2-7
CDR3 length: 15
D gene: TRBD2
V gene: TRBV5-1
clone size: .
CDR3 protein: CASSFLAESSYEQYF
CDR3 DNA: TGCGCCAGCAGTTTTCTAGCGGAGAGCTCCTACGAGCAGTACTTC

J gene: TRBJ1-4
CDR3 length: 15
D gene: TRBD1
V gene: TRBV11-2
clone size: .
CDR3 protein: CASSPRDRPEEKLFF
CDR3 DNA: TGTGCCAGCAGCCCGAGGGACAGGCCGGAGGAAAAACTGTTTTTT

J gene: TRBJ2-2
CDR3 length: 17
D gene: .
V gene: TRBV24-1
clone size: .
CDR3 protein: CATSPEKSNVITGELFF
CDR3 DNA: TGTGCCACCAGTCCCGAGAAAAGTAACGTGATCACCGGGGAGCTGTTTTTT

J gene: TRBJ2-3
CDR3 length: 16
D gene: .
V gene: TRBV18
clone size: .
CDR3 protein: CASSPGGGGSTDTQYF
CDR3 DNA: TGTGCCAGCTCACCAGGAGGGGGCGGGAGCACAGATACGCAGTATTTT

J gene: TRBJ2-7
CDR3 length: 12
D gene: .
V gene: TRBV7-9
clone size: .
CDR3 protein: CASSASTGEQYF
CDR3 DNA: TGTGCCAGCAGCGCAAGCACCGGCGAGCAGTACTTC

J gene: TRBJ2-7
CDR3 length: 16
D gene: .
V gene: TRBV4-1
clone size: .
CDR3 protein: CASSLTRQAPPYEQYF
CDR3 DNA: TGCGCCAGCAGCCTTACTCGACAGGCACCTCCCTACGAGCAGTACTTC

J gene: TRBJ1-1
CDR3 length: 13
D gene: .
V gene: TRBV24-1
clone size: .
CDR3 protein: CATSVRHNTEAFF
CDR3 DNA: TGTGCCACCAGTGTCCGACATAACACTGAAGCTTTCTTT

J gene: TRBJ1-1
CDR3 length: 14
D gene: .
V gene: TRBV6-5
clone size: .
CDR3 protein: CASSYSQGRTEAFF
CDR3 DNA: TGTGCCAGCAGTTACTCGCAGGGGCGGACTGAAGCTTTCTTT

J gene: TRBJ1-2
CDR3 length: 18
D gene: TRBD1
V gene: TRBV6-1
clone size: .
CDR3 protein: CASSEGSDRQGWYYGYTF
CDR3 DNA: TGTGCCAGCAGTGAGGGGAGTGATCGACAGGGGTGGTACTATGGCTACACCTTC

J gene: TRBJ1-2
CDR3 length: 13
D gene: .
V gene: TRBV7-2
clone size: .
CDR3 protein: CASTPGLNYGYTF
CDR3 DNA: TGTGCCAGCACCCCCGGACTTAACTATGGCTACACCTTC

J gene: TRBJ2-1
CDR3 length: 15
D gene: TRBD1
V gene: TRBV27
clone size: .
CDR3 protein: CASSFTGGGIGEQFF
CDR3 DNA: TGTGCCAGCAGTTTCACAGGGGGCGGCATAGGTGAGCAGTTCTTC

J gene: TRBJ1-4
CDR3 length: 14
D gene: TRBD1
V gene: TRBV27
clone size: .
CDR3 protein: CASSKWGQNEKLFF
CDR3 DNA: TGTGCCAGCAGTAAATGGGGACAGAATGAAAAACTGTTTTTT

J gene: TRBJ2-1
CDR3 length: 15
D gene: .
V gene: TRBV5-1
clone size: .
CDR3 protein: CASSFGAGYNNEQFF
CDR3 DNA: TGCGCCAGCAGCTTTGGGGCGGGGTATAACAATGAGCAGTTCTTC

J gene: TRBJ1-2
CDR3 length: 14
D gene: .
V gene: TRBV18
clone size: few
CDR3 protein: CASRSQGSNYGYTF
CDR3 DNA: TGTGCCAGCCGCTCTCAGGGGTCTAACTATGGCTACACCTTC

J gene: TRBJ2-1
CDR3 length: 14
D gene: .
V gene: TRBV5-1
clone size: .
CDR3 protein: CASTRGAGAIKEFF
CDR3 DNA: TGCGCCAGCACCAGGGGTGCGGGAGCCATAAAGGAGTTCTTC

J gene: TRBJ2-7
CDR3 length: 14
D gene: .
V gene: TRBV20-1
clone size: few
CDR3 protein: CSASVGPGGGEQYF
CDR3 DNA: TGCAGTGCTAGTGTTGGGCCTGGGGGAGGAGAGCAGTACTTC

J gene: TRBJ2-2
CDR3 length: 14
D gene: .
V gene: TRBV5-4
clone size: .
CDR3 protein: CASSFRANTGELFF
CDR3 DNA: TGTGCCAGCAGCTTTCGAGCGAACACCGGGGAGCTGTTTTTT

J gene: TRBJ2-1
CDR3 length: 15
D gene: TRBD2
V gene: TRBV18
clone size: .
CDR3 protein: CASSPGLAGFNEQFF
CDR3 DNA: TGTGCCAGCTCACCGGGACTAGCGGGATTCAATGAGCAGTTCTTC

J gene: TRBJ2-1
CDR3 length: 16
D gene: .
V gene: TRBV6-2/TRBV6-3
clone size: .
CDR3 protein: CASSYSELVPYNEQFF
CDR3 DNA: TGTGCCAGCAGTTACTCGGAACTAGTCCCCTACAATGAGCAGTTCTTC

J gene: TRBJ1-6
CDR3 length: 17
D gene: .
V gene: TRBV9
clone size: .
CDR3 protein: CASSVAGNLRGNSPLHF
CDR3 DNA: TGTGCCAGCAGCGTAGCAGGCAACCTTCGGGGTAATTCACCCCTCCACTTT

J gene: TRBJ1-6
CDR3 length: 18
D gene: .
V gene: TRBV21-1
clone size: .
CDR3 protein: CASSNDKTGGAYNSPLHF
CDR3 DNA: TGTGCCAGCAGCAACGATAAGACAGGGGGCGCCTATAATTCACCCCTCCACTTT

J gene: TRBJ2-5
CDR3 length: 15
D gene: .
V gene: TRBV18
clone size: .
CDR3 protein: CASSLPDRPVETQYF
CDR3 DNA: TGTGCCAGCTCACTCCCAGACAGGCCCGTAGAGACCCAGTACTTC

J gene: TRBJ2-7
CDR3 length: 12
D gene: .
V gene: TRBV29-1
clone size: .
CDR3 protein: CSVANRSYEQYF
CDR3 DNA: TGCAGCGTTGCGAACAGATCCTACGAGCAGTACTTC

J gene: TRBJ2-2
CDR3 length: 15
D gene: TRBD1
V gene: TRBV28
clone size: .
CDR3 protein: CASSRRDRITGELFF
CDR3 DNA: TGTGCCAGCAGTCGTCGGGACAGAATCACCGGGGAGCTGTTTTTT

J gene: TRBJ2-1
CDR3 length: 14
D gene: .
V gene: TRBV15
clone size: once
CDR3 protein: CATSSWGVANEQFF
CDR3 DNA: TGTGCCACCAGCAGTTGGGGAGTCGCCAATGAGCAGTTCTTC

J gene: TRBJ1-3
CDR3 length: 14
D gene: TRBD1
V gene: TRBV5-6
clone size: .
CDR3 protein: CASSTDRVWNTIYF
CDR3 DNA: TGTGCCAGCAGCACTGACAGGGTGTGGAACACCATATATTTT

J gene: TRBJ1-6
CDR3 length: 13
D gene: .
V gene: TRBV7-9
clone size: .
CDR3 protein: CASSLEVDSPLHF
CDR3 DNA: TGTGCCAGCAGCTTAGAAGTAGATTCACCCCTCCACTTT

J gene: TRBJ1-6
CDR3 length: 15
D gene: .
V gene: TRBV3-1/TRBV3-2
clone size: .
CDR3 protein: CASSQLRTDYSPLHF
CDR3 DNA: TGTGCCAGCAGCCAACTTAGGACAGATTATTCACCCCTCCACTTT

J gene: TRBJ1-1
CDR3 length: 11
D gene: .
V gene: TRBV12-3/TRBV12-4
clone size: few
CDR3 protein: CASSLGVSAFF
CDR3 DNA: TGTGCCAGCAGTTTAGGAGTGTCGGCTTTCTTT

J gene: TRBJ1-5
CDR3 length: 15
D gene: .
V gene: TRBV19
clone size: few
CDR3 protein: CASSMGAYSNQPQHF
CDR3 DNA: TGTGCCAGTAGTATGGGGGCCTATAGCAATCAGCCCCAGCATTTT

J gene: TRBJ2-5
CDR3 length: 14
D gene: .
V gene: TRBV6-1
clone size: .
CDR3 protein: CASSEAAYVKTQYF
CDR3 DNA: TGTGCCAGCAGTGAAGCGGCTTACGTAAAGACCCAGTACTTC

J gene: TRBJ1-2
CDR3 length: 13
D gene: .
V gene: TRBV24-1
clone size: .
CDR3 protein: CATSDRMTGGYTF
CDR3 DNA: TGTGCCACCAGTGATAGAATGACGGGTGGCTACACCTTC

J gene: TRBJ2-7
CDR3 length: 15
D gene: .
V gene: TRBV24-1
clone size: .
CDR3 protein: CATSDLPDRGGEQYF
CDR3 DNA: TGTGCCACCAGTGACCTACCCGACAGGGGAGGGGAGCAGTACTTC

J gene: TRBJ1-1
CDR3 length: 15
D gene: TRBD1
V gene: TRBV15
clone size: .
CDR3 protein: CATSREDRARTEAFF
CDR3 DNA: TGTGCCACCAGCAGAGAGGACAGGGCAAGGACTGAAGCTTTCTTT

J gene: TRBJ2-7
CDR3 length: 15
D gene: .
V gene: TRBV6-5
clone size: .
CDR3 protein: CASSPREPGTYEQYF
CDR3 DNA: TGTGCCAGCAGCCCCCGGGAGCCTGGAACCTACGAGCAGTACTTC

J gene: TRBJ1-2
CDR3 length: 12
D gene: .
V gene: TRBV9
clone size: many
CDR3 protein: CASSAQGNGYTF
CDR3 DNA: TGTGCCAGCAGCGCCCAGGGTAATGGCTACACCTTC

J gene: TRBJ1-2
CDR3 length: 13
D gene: .
V gene: TRBV2
clone size: .
CDR3 protein: CASRRRALNGYTF
CDR3 DNA: TGTGCCAGCAGGCGGAGGGCCCTCAATGGCTACACCTTC

J gene: TRBJ2-2
CDR3 length: 15
D gene: TRBD1
V gene: TRBV6-5
clone size: .
CDR3 protein: CASRLTGANTGELFF
CDR3 DNA: TGTGCCAGCAGGCTAACAGGGGCAAACACCGGGGAGCTGTTTTTT

J gene: TRBJ1-1
CDR3 length: 14
D gene: .
V gene: TRBV3-1/TRBV3-2
clone size: .
CDR3 protein: CASSNTGSVAEAFF
CDR3 DNA: TGTGCCAGCAGCAATACAGGGTCGGTGGCTGAAGCTTTCTTT

J gene: TRBJ2-7
CDR3 length: 16
D gene: TRBD1
V gene: TRBV6-5
clone size: .
CDR3 protein: CASSYLPRQGAGEQYF
CDR3 DNA: TGTGCCAGCAGTTACTTGCCCAGACAGGGGGCGGGAGAGCAGTACTTC

J gene: TRBJ1-5
CDR3 length: 14
D gene: .
V gene: TRBV5-1
clone size: .
CDR3 protein: CASSFVGGDQPQHF
CDR3 DNA: TGCGCCAGCAGCTTTGTCGGGGGGGATCAGCCCCAGCATTTT

J gene: TRBJ1-2
CDR3 length: 17
D gene: .
V gene: TRBV15
clone size: .
CDR3 protein: CATSRDRAGITTNGYTF
CDR3 DNA: TGTGCCACCAGCAGAGATCGGGCAGGGATCACGACGAATGGCTACACCTTC

J gene: TRBJ1-4
CDR3 length: 15
D gene: .
V gene: TRBV6-5
clone size: .
CDR3 protein: CASSISGGSEEKLFF
CDR3 DNA: TGTGCCAGCTCTATAAGCGGGGGAAGTGAAGAAAAACTGTTTTTT

J gene: TRBJ2-1
CDR3 length: 12
D gene: .
V gene: TRBV7-9
clone size: .
CDR3 protein: CASSERDNEQFF
CDR3 DNA: TGTGCCAGCAGCGAGAGGGACAATGAGCAGTTCTTC

J gene: TRBJ1-5
CDR3 length: 13
D gene: .
V gene: TRBV15
clone size: .
CDR3 protein: CATSRGPDQPQHF
CDR3 DNA: TGTGCCACCAGCAGAGGGCCCGATCAGCCCCAGCATTTT